Below are 32 T cell receptor beta chains sequenced from a single sample in a study of regulatory T cells in long-lasting Graves disease. CDR3 regions were amplified by Arm-PCR using iRepertoire HTBI primers to build TCR beta libraries. In TCRdb, the multiplex PCR reads were re-called with MiXCR into one record per CDR3 protein. The sample yields under 450,000 distinct CDR3 sequences, around 15% seen once. The time point here: newly diagnosed GD, antithyroid drugs for less than 3 months. Construction of the TCR library relied on RNA isolated from PBMCs. The same data also contributed to another study, on T cells in Graves' hyperthyroidism and ophthalmopathy.

The material sequenced was peripheral blood mononuclear cells (PBMCs), taken at new diagnosis, from a patient treated with antithyroid drugs. The receptors shown here come from a woman aged 18-30 years with Graves disease.

Notes on this clonotype: Given a much more abundant clone one base away, this may be a read error. The chain recombines TRBV7-9 with TRBJ1-1; D uncertain. Germline V gene sequence: CDR1 SEHNR, CDR2 FQNEAQ (reference sequence). V was shortened by 4 bases and J by 3 bases, with 15 bases between the two germline ends. CDR3 length: 15 residues. DNA for the CDR3: TGTGCCAGCAGCTCGTCCGGACCCTCGGACACTGAAGCTTTCTTT. It codes for CASSSSGPSDTEAFF.

This clonotype was seen many times. CDR3 sequence (DNA): TGCAGCGTGGATCAGGGGGTGGACGAGCAGTACTTC. It encodes CSVDQGVDEQYF. This chain links TRBV29-1 with TRBJ2-7, with TRBD1 matching 7 bases. Germline V gene sequence: CDR1 SQVTM, CDR2 ANQGSEA. V shed 6 bases, J shed 5 bases, and the junction held 7 bases outside the gene matches. The CDR3 loop spans 12 amino acids.

This clonotype was seen a handful of times. The J gene is TRBJ2-1, the V gene TRBV2; D is ambiguous. From germline, CDR1 is SNHLY and CDR2 FYNNEI. CDR3 length equals 12 residues. The germline V and J ends were trimmed by 7 bases and 7 bases, with 11 bases remaining between them. CDR3 region: CASIKGVNEQFF. The CDR3 DNA reads as TGTGCCAGCATTAAGGGTGTAAATGAGCAGTTCTTC.

CDR3 coding DNA: TGTGCCAGCAGCACACAAGAGGAACCCGGGACTAGATTAAACAATGAGCAGTTCTTC. Protein: CASSTQEEPGTRLNNEQFF. The rearrangement uses TRBV9 and TRBJ2-1, with 8 bases aligning to TRBD2. The CDR3 is 19 residues long. J gave up 5 bases and V 4 bases, and 20 bases lay outside the gene matches. Germline V CDR1 and CDR2: SGDLS, YYNGEE. Variable domain in full (rest from reference TRBV9 and TRBJ2-1): DSGVTQTPKHLITATGQRVTLRCSPRSGDLSVYWYQQSLDQGLQFLIQYYNGEERAKGNILERFSAQQFPDLHSELNLSSLELGDSALYFCASSTQEEPGTRLNNEQFFGPGTRLTVL.

As to this clonotype: With a much larger clone just one base away, this may be a read error. The chain couples TRBV5-4 to TRBJ2-1; possibly TRBD1 for D (6 bases). CDR3 size: 14 residues. CDR1 and CDR2 from the germline V gene are SGHNT and YYREEE (reference sequence). CDR3 loop: CASSPNREYNERFF. In nucleotides, the CDR3 is TGTGCCAGCAGCCCGAACAGGGAATACAATGAGCGGTTCTTC.

In this sample, this clonotype turned up many times. J is TRBJ1-1 and V is TRBV5-1; no clear D. V lost 4 bases, J lost 10 bases, and 14 bases lay in between. Germline CDR1 and CDR2: SGHRS and YFSETQ. The CDR3 runs 12 residues. CDR3 sequence: CASSPRGKAAFF. The CDR3 coding sequence is TGCGCCAGCAGCCCTAGAGGGAAGGCAGCTTTCTTT.

This clonotype has a handful of counts. The chain uses TRBV15 and TRBJ1-1, with 7 nucleotides matching TRBD1. Losses at the gene ends were 1 base for V and 5 bases for J; bases not matched to a gene: 7. The length of the CDR3 is 15 residues. Germline V gene lookup returns CDR1 LNHNV and CDR2 YYDKDF (reference sequence). This CDR3 is CATSRAEAGGTEAFF. CDR3 in DNA: TGTGCCACCAGCAGAGCAGAGGCAGGGGGTACTGAAGCTTTCTTT.

The chain is built from TRBV6-2 or TRBV6-3 and TRBJ1-1; D not resolved. Germline V gene sequence: CDR1 MNHEY, CDR2 SVGEGT. The CDR3 spans 15 residues. The V end was cut by 2 bases, the J end by 1 base, with 11 bases between. The CDR3 sequence: CASSYLPGSNTEAFF. CDR3 sequence (DNA): TGTGCCAGCAGTTACCTCCCAGGATCGAACACTGAAGCTTTCTTT.

This clonotype showed up many times. This chain links TRBV11-2 with TRBJ2-2; TRBD2 matches 10 bases. Germline CDR1 SGHAT, CDR2 FQNNGV. The CDR3 runs to 15 residues. The V gene end was trimmed by 6 bases and the J gene end by 1 base; junction bases not matched to a gene: 2. The CDR3 DNA reads as TGTGCCAGCAGTCGGACTAGCGGGAACACCGGGGAGCTGTTTTTT. Residues: CASSRTSGNTGELFF.

This clonotype was seen ten or more times. The chain is built from TRBV5-1 and TRBJ2-1, with 9 nucleotides matching TRBD2. The CDR3 has 14 residues. The germline V gene has CDR1 SGHRS and CDR2 YFSETQ. V was pared by 0 bases and J by 5 bases, with 0 bases of the junction left unmatched. CDR3 in amino acids: CASSLGLADNEQFF. CDR3 DNA sequence: TGCGCCAGCAGCTTGGGACTAGCGGACAATGAGCAGTTCTTC.

The chain uses TRBV6-2 or TRBV6-3 and TRBJ2-3; 8 bases align to TRBD1. Germline V gene data show CDR1 as MNHEY and CDR2 as SVGEGT. The CDR3 spans 15 residues. V was pared by 4 bases and J by 2 bases, with 5 bases of the junction left unmatched. For the CDR3, the DNA is TGTGCCAGCAGTTCCCGGACAGGGCTCACAGATACGCAGTATTTT. Encoded protein: CASSSRTGLTDTQYF.

A word on this clonotype: Its ends do not fully match the called genes, so a read error is possible. The genes are TRBV20-1 and TRBJ2-2; 7 bases match TRBD2. The germline V gene encodes CDR1 DFQATT and CDR2 SNEGSKA (reference sequence). This CDR3 has 15 amino acids. This CDR3 is CSAREPSGESGELSF. DNA for the CDR3: TGCAGTGCTAGAGAGCCCAGCGGGGAATCCGGGGAGCTGTCTTTT.

In its sample, this clonotype was seen a few times. One base away lies a much larger clone, so this may be a sequencing read error. This sequence joins TRBV29-1 and TRBJ2-7; no firm D call. The CDR3 runs to 15 residues. Looked up from germline, CDR1 is SQVTM and CDR2 is ANQGSEA. The CDR3 nucleotides read TGCAGCGTTGAAGATCGTTCTCAAAATGCCTACGAGCGGTACTTC. Encoded protein: CSVEDRSQNAYERYF.

This clonotype was seen many times. The V and J genes are TRBV2 and TRBJ2-7, with 12 bases that match TRBD2. The germline gives CDR1 SNHLY, CDR2 FYNNEI. This CDR3 region has 16 residues. With V trimmed by 7 bases and J by 3 bases, 10 bases remained unmatched. The CDR3 protein is CASKASGGVFLYEQYF. The DNA for the CDR3 is TGTGCCAGCAAAGCTAGCGGGGGGGTTTTCCTCTACGAGCAGTACTTC.

This clonotype was recorded many times. This sequence joins TRBV6-2 or TRBV6-3 and TRBJ2-5, with 9 bases that match TRBD2. Per germline, CDR1 MNHEY and CDR2 SVGEGT. J gave up 5 bases and V 6 bases, and 10 bases lay outside the gene matches. The CDR3 has 15 residues. This CDR3 reads CASSPNSGSGETQYF. The CDR3 DNA reads TGTGCCAGCAGCCCCAATAGCGGGAGTGGGGAGACCCAGTACTTC.

As to this clonotype: This clone may be a read error of a much larger clone one base away. The chain has TRBV5-1 and TRBJ2-7; D may be TRBD1 or TRBD2 (5 bases each). V was clipped by 3 bases and J by 7 bases, with 20 bases between them. The CDR3 contains 15 residues. CDR1 SGHRS and CDR2 YFSETQ come from the germline V gene. CDR3 region: CASSSGGRASDEQYF. CDR3 nucleotide sequence: TGCGCCAGCAGCTCTGGGGGAAGGGCAAGCGATGAGCAGTACTTC.

A few counts support this clonotype. The CDR3 here is CASSAQSLGGYTF. The CDR3 coding sequence is TGTGCCAGTTCAGCACAGTCTCTCGGAGGCTACACCTTC. The V call is TRBV5-5, the J call TRBJ1-2; no reliable D call. The V gene lost 8 bases and the J gene lost 8 bases, with 19 bases spanning the gap. This CDR3 has 13 amino acids. Germline V gene sequence: CDR1 SGHKS, CDR2 YYEKEE (reference sequence).

There are many counts of this clonotype. The V and J genes are TRBV11-2 and TRBJ2-1; D may be TRBD2 (6 bases). Germline V CDR1 and CDR2: SGHAT, FQNNGV. The CDR3 covers 16 residues. V lost 5 bases to trimming and J lost 7 bases, with 21 bases between them. Here the CDR3 DNA reads TGTGCCAGCAGCCCGGGGGTCCGGGAGCTAAAGAATGAGCAGTTCTTC. Amino acids: CASSPGVRELKNEQFF.

This clonotype showed up many times. The DNA of the CDR3 is TGCGCCAGCAGCTCGGACACTGAAGCTTTCTTT. Translating it yields CASSSDTEAFF. The chain carries TRBV5-1 and TRBJ1-1; no firm D call. Germline loops: CDR1 SGHRS, CDR2 YFSETQ. This CDR3 region has 11 residues. V lost 3 bases to trimming and J lost 3 bases, with 3 bases between them.

This clonotype has a handful of counts. The gene calls are TRBV7-3 and TRBJ2-3; 9 bases agree with TRBD1. V shed 1 base and J 5 bases; nucleotides not matched to a gene: 10. The CDR3 spans 17 residues. Germline V gene sequence: CDR1 SGHTA, CDR2 FQGTGA. The CDR3 is CASSLMGGTGLGDTQYF. DNA of the CDR3: TGTGCCAGCAGCTTAATGGGGGGGACAGGGCTGGGAGATACGCAGTATTTT.

This clonotype was seen ten or more times. This chain joins TRBV3-1 and TRBJ1-1; D unclear. The CDR3 consists of 13 residues. Germline V gene data show CDR1 as LGHDT and CDR2 as YNNKEL (reference sequence). V dropped 0 bases and J dropped 4 bases, with 6 bases sitting between them. The CDR3 DNA sequence: TGTGCCAGCAGCCAAGATAAGGTCACTGAAGCTTTCTTT. It codes for CASSQDKVTEAFF.

This clonotype was seen repeatedly, ten times or more. The chain recombines TRBV3-1 with TRBJ1-1; D is uncertain. This CDR3 contains 14 residues. The germline gives CDR1 LGHDT, CDR2 YNNKEL (reference sequence). Trimming shortened V by 1 base and J by 8 bases, and 14 bases separated the two germline ends. The CDR3 DNA sequence: TGTGCCAGCAGCCAAGCGGCGACCCGGACCGAAGCTTTCTTT. Its protein is CASSQAATRTEAFF.

This clonotype was counted many times. This chain uses TRBV28 with TRBJ2-3; D is possibly TRBD2 (6 bases). This CDR3 is built from 20 residues. Germline V lookup: CDR1 MDHEN, CDR2 SYDVKM. Trimming stripped 3 bases from V and 0 bases from J, with 25 bases between. The CDR3 sequence is CASSFWAGIKDFASTDTQYF. The DNA for the CDR3 is TGTGCCAGCAGTTTTTGGGCGGGAATCAAGGATTTCGCTAGCACAGATACGCAGTATTTT.

This clonotype has just a few counts. This rearrangement joins TRBV10-3 to TRBJ1-1, with D tentatively TRBD1 (6 bases). The CDR3 runs to 14 residues. Trimming stripped 3 bases from V and 0 bases from J, with 8 bases between. The germline V gene has CDR1 ENHRY and CDR2 SYGVKD. CDR3 sequence (DNA): TGTGCCATCAGTGATGGACAGATGAACACTGAAGCTTTCTTT. It translates to CAISDGQMNTEAFF.

The chain recombines TRBV7-3 with TRBJ2-7, with 12 positions matching TRBD2. Trimming at V came to 3 bases and at J to 5 bases, leaving 5 bases not matched to a gene. Germline loops: CDR1 SGHTA, CDR2 FQGTGA. The CDR3 has 15 amino acids. The CDR3 nucleotides are TGTGCCAGCAGCTTCCCGGGACTAGCGGGTCACGAGCAGTACTTC. Translation: CASSFPGLAGHEQYF.

This clonotype occurred once. V and J are TRBV5-1 and TRBJ2-7; 9 nucleotides align to TRBD2. The CDR3 is made up of 15 amino acids. Germline assignment: CDR1 SGHRS and CDR2 YFSETQ. The J segment lost 7 bases and the V segment lost 0 bases, leaving 8 bases of the junction unmatched. The CDR3 sequence is CASSLAAGGGNEQYF. DNA for the CDR3: TGCGCCAGCAGCTTGGCCGCGGGGGGGGGAAATGAGCAGTACTTC.

This clonotype appeared many times. This rearrangement joins TRBV7-2 to TRBJ2-1; D gene uncertain. Germline loops: CDR1 SGHTA, CDR2 FQGNSA. Trimming cost V 5 bases and J 5 bases, with 16 bases left between them. The CDR3 spans 15 residues. CDR3 residues: CASSLLRSPDNEQFF. CDR3 coding DNA: TGTGCCAGCAGCCTACTACGCAGCCCTGACAATGAGCAGTTCTTC.

This chain's CDR3 is CAIGEGGQPQHF. The DNA of the CDR3 is TGTGCCATCGGTGAAGGAGGTCAGCCCCAGCATTTT. The rearrangement joins TRBV6-2 or TRBV6-3 to TRBJ1-5; no definite D call. CDR3 length: 12 amino acids. Per germline, CDR1 MNHEY and CDR2 SVGEGT. V was pared by 10 bases and J by 6 bases, with 13 bases between.

This clonotype occurred many times. The J gene is TRBJ2-1, the V gene TRBV11-3; TRBD2 agrees at 9 bases. Germline trimming cut 5 bases from V and 7 bases from J; bases unmatched to any gene: 12. Germline lookup yields CDR1 SGHNT and CDR2 YENEEA. CDR3 length equals 16 residues. CDR3: CASSHSLAGLGNEQFF. CDR3 coding DNA: TGTGCCAGCAGCCACTCCCTAGCGGGACTGGGTAATGAGCAGTTCTTC.

In its sample, this clonotype was seen many times. The gene calls are TRBV6-2 or TRBV6-3 and TRBJ2-5; D unresolved. The length of the CDR3 is 13 residues. CDR1 is MNHEY and CDR2 is SVGEGT in the germline V gene. Trimming cost V 5 bases and J 0 bases, with 7 bases left between them. CDR3 coding DNA: TGTGCCAGCAGTGTTAGATACCAAGAGACCCAGTACTTC. The encoded protein is CASSVRYQETQYF.

With regard to this clonotype: One base away lies a much larger clone, so this may be a sequencing read error. The rearrangement uses TRBV18 and TRBJ2-7; D is ambiguous. The CDR3 contains 16 residues. Looked up from germline, CDR1 is KGHSH and CDR2 is LQKENI. With 3 bases removed from V and 0 bases from J, the gap between germline ends came to 15 bases. The CDR3 loop reads CASSPVWRGSSYEQYF. The CDR3 region has the DNA TGTGCCAGCTCACCCGTGTGGCGCGGTAGCTCCTACGAGCAGTACTTC.

This clonotype came up a few times. The rearrangement joins TRBV9 to TRBJ1-1; 7 bases line up with TRBD1. From germline, CDR1 is SGDLS and CDR2 YYNGEE. Trimming took 3 bases from V and 0 from J; bases not matched to a gene: 5. The CDR3 loop spans 15 amino acids. CDR3 nucleotides: TGTGCCAGCAGCGCGGGACAGAACATGAACACTGAAGCTTTCTTT. Encoded protein: CASSAGQNMNTEAFF.